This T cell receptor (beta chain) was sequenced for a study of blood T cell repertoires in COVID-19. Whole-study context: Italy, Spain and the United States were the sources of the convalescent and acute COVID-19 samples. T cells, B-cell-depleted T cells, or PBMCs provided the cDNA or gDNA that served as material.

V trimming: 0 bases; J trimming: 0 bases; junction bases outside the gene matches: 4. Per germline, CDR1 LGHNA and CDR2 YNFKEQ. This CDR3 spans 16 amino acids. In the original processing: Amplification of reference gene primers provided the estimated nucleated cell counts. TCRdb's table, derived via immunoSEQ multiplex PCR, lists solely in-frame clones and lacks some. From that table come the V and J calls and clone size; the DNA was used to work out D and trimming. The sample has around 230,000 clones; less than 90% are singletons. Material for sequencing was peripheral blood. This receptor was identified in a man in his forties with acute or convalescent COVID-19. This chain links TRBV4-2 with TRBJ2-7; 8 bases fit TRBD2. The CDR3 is CASSQDGLAGSYEQYF. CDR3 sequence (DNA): TGTGCCAGCAGCCAAGATGGCCTAGCGGGCTCCTACGAGCAGTACTTC.